The next 13 T cell receptor beta chains were all read from a single sample in a study of blood T cells in healthy people across ages. The second PCR ran roughly 6 to 11 cycles with a sample-barcoded 5' primer and J-beta primers. MiXCR was run by TCRdb on the 5' RACE reads, yielding one entry per CDR3 protein. The data show almost 1 million distinct CDR3 sequences, 45% to 60% seen once. Sequencing input: blood. The receptors were gathered from a woman in her fifties or sixties in good health.

The V gene is TRBV9, the J gene TRBJ1-2, with TRBD1 identical over 7 bases. The trim removed 2 bases at V and 4 bases at J, leaving 11 bases unmatched. Germline CDR1 and CDR2: SGDLS and YYNGEE. The CDR3 has 16 residues. CDR3 loop: CASSVGGQGGRYGYTF. As DNA, the CDR3 is TGTGCCAGCAGCGTGGGCGGCCAGGGGGGCCGCTATGGCTACACCTTC.

The chain has TRBV4-1 and TRBJ2-2; 7 bases agree with TRBD2. Germline V gives CDR1 MGHRA, CDR2 YSYEKL. The V and J ends lost 3 bases and 3 bases, in that order; junction bases with no gene match: 4. The CDR3 is 15 residues long. CDR3 amino acids: CASSQGAGYTGELFF. DNA for the CDR3: TGCGCCAGCAGCCAGGGAGCGGGATACACCGGGGAGCTGTTTTTT.

This clonotype was seen only a few times. The J gene is TRBJ2-3, the V gene TRBV27; 12 bases match TRBD2. CDR1 is MNHEY and CDR2 is SMNVEV in the germline V gene (reference sequence). CDR3 size: 17 residues. The junction had 12 bases not matched to a gene; V was cut back by 5 bases and J by 6 bases. CDR3 in DNA: TGTGCCAGCAGTCCGCTAGCGGGAGGGCCTCTGATGGATACGCAGTATTTT. Amino acids: CASSPLAGGPLMDTQYF.

V gene TRBV7-9 combines with J gene TRBJ2-5, with no clear D. The CDR3 sequence is 13 residues long. V gave up 5 bases and J gave up 5 bases, with 12 bases separating them. CDR1 and CDR2 from the germline V gene are SEHNR and FQNEAQ (reference sequence). The CDR3: CASSAHGSETQYF. The CDR3 bases are TGTGCCAGCAGCGCTCACGGGTCTGAGACCCAGTACTTC.

The chain recombines TRBV30 with TRBJ1-5; 9 nucleotides match TRBD1. Germline loops: CDR1 GTSNPN, CDR2 SVGIG (reference sequence). This CDR3 has 14 amino acids. The J segment lost 4 bases and the V segment lost 1 base, leaving 2 bases of the junction unmatched. In nucleotides, the CDR3 is TGTGCCTGGAGTGGGGGACAGGGTAATCAGCCCCAGCATTTT. Protein product: CAWSGGQGNQPQHF. Supplemented by reference TRBV30 and TRBJ1-5, the full variable domain reads SQTIHQWPATLVQPVGSPLSLECTVEGTSNPNLYWYRQAAGRGLQLLFYSVGIGQISSEVPQNLSASRPQDRQFILSSKKLLLSDSGFYLCAWSGGQGNQPQHFGDGTRLSIL.

The CDR3 loop reads CASRLDRYEQYF. The CDR3, as DNA: TGTGCCAGCAGGTTGGACAGGTACGAGCAGTACTTC. The gene calls are TRBV6-5 and TRBJ2-5, with 7 bases that match TRBD1. TRBJ2-7 matches the DNA end more closely, so the J call is doubtful. Germline V gene data show CDR1 as MNHEY and CDR2 as SVGAGI. The CDR3 extends over 12 amino acids.

The chain joins TRBV2 to TRBJ2-5; the D gene is possibly TRBD1 (6 bases). The V and J ends lost 4 bases and 1 base respectively, with 10 bases between them. There are 14 residues in the CDR3. Germline lookup yields CDR1 SNHLY and CDR2 FYNNEI. This CDR3 reads CASSVGAAQETQYF. The CDR3 DNA reads as TGTGCCAGCAGTGTGGGGGCAGCCCAAGAGACCCAGTACTTC.

This clonotype was found a few times. DNA for the CDR3: TGTGCCAGCAGTGGAAGGACTACGTCAAAGACCCTCCCCAGGGACTACGAGCAGTACTTC. Translated: CASSGRTTSKTLPRDYEQYF. The chain carries TRBV25-1 and TRBJ2-7; D may be TRBD2 (6 bases). CDR1 and CDR2 from the germline V gene are MGHDK and SYGVNS. This CDR3 region has 20 residues. V was cut by 4 bases and J by 3 bases, with 31 bases left in between.

This clonotype was counted a few times. The CDR3 DNA is TGTGCCAGCAGTTTTTTAACGGGAGTCCCGGGACAGGGGTACGAGCAGTACTTC. Its protein is CASSFLTGVPGQGYEQYF. The chain couples TRBV12-3 or TRBV12-4 to TRBJ2-7; 10 nucleotides line up with TRBD1. Trimming removed 3 bases from V and 4 bases from J; junction bases left unmatched: 15. The CDR3 extends over 18 amino acids.

In this sample, this clonotype turned up once. The rearrangement links TRBV4-3 to TRBJ1-1; D is unclear. This CDR3 contains 16 residues. Trimming took off 4 bases at V and 0 bases at J, with 15 bases between the two ends. Per germline, CDR1 LGHNA and CDR2 YSLEER. In nucleotides, the CDR3 is TGCGCCAGCAGCCGATTGGGTGGATCCATGAACACTGAAGCTTTCTTT. This encodes CASSRLGGSMNTEAFF.

J is TRBJ2-2 and V is TRBV5-1, with TRBD2 as a possible D gene (5 bases). Germline CDR1 is SGHRS and CDR2 is YFSETQ. There are 15 residues in the CDR3. The V end was cut by 5 bases, the J end by 5 bases, with 16 bases between. The CDR3 spells CASRTGSLETGELFF. The DNA of the CDR3 is TGCGCCAGCAGGACGGGGTCCCTCGAAACCGGGGAGCTGTTTTTT.

The gene calls are TRBV4-1 and TRBJ2-1, with D perhaps matching TRBD2 (6 bases). Looked up from germline, CDR1 is MGHRA and CDR2 is YSYEKL. The CDR3 consists of 15 residues. The ends were cut back, 3 bases at V and 4 bases at J, with 13 bases in the middle. The CDR3 DNA reads TGCGCCAGCAGCCATGCCCCGGGACTGTACAATGAGCAGTTCTTC. Residues: CASSHAPGLYNEQFF.

The chain joins TRBV13 to TRBJ2-6; D gene uncertain. In germline, CDR1 is PRHDT, CDR2 FYEKMQ (reference sequence). The CDR3 runs 15 residues. Trimming stripped 0 bases from V and 5 bases from J, with 8 bases between. Written as DNA, the CDR3 is TGTGCCAGCAGCTTAGGCCTCGACTGGGCCAACGTCCTGACTTTC. Encoded protein: CASSLGLDWANVLTF.